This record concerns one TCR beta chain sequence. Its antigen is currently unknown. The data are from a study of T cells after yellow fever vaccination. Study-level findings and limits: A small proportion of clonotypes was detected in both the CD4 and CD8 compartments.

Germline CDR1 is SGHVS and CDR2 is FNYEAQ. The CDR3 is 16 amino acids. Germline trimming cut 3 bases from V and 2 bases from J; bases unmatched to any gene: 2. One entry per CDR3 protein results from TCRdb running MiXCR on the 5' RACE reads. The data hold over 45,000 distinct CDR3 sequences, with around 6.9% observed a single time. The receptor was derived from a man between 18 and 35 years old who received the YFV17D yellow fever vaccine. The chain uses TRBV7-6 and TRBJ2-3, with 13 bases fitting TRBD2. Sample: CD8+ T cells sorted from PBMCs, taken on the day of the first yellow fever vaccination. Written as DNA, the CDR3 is TGTGCCAGCAGCTTGGGACTAGCGGGGAACACAGATACGCAGTATTTT. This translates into CASSLGLAGNTDTQYF.